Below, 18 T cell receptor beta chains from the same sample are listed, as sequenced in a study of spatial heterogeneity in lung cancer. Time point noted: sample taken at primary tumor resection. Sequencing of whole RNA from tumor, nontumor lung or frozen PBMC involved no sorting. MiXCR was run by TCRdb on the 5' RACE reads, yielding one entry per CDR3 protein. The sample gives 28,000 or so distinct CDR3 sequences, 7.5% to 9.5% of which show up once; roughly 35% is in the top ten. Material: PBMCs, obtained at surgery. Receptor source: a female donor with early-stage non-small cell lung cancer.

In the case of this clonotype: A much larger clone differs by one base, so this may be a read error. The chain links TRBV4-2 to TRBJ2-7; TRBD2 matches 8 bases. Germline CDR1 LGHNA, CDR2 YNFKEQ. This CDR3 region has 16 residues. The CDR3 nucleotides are TGTGCCAGCAGCCCCAAACTCGGGACTAGGTGGTACGAGCAGAACTTC. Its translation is CASSPKLGTRWYEQNF.

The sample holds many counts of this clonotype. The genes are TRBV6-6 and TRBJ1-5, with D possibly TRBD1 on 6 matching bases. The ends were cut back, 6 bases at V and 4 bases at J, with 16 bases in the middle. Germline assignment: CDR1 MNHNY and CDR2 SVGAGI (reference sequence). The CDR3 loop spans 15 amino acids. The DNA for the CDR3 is TGTGCCAGCAGGGCAAGGGGGGGGATTAATCAGCCCCAGCATTTT. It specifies CASRARGGINQPQHF.

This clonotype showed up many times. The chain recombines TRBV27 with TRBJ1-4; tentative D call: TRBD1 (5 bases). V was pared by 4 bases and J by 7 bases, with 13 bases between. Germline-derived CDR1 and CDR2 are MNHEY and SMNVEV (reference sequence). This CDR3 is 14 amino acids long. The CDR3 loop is CASSSGTFGEKLFF. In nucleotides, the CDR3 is TGTGCCAGCAGTTCAGGGACTTTCGGTGAAAAACTGTTTTTT.

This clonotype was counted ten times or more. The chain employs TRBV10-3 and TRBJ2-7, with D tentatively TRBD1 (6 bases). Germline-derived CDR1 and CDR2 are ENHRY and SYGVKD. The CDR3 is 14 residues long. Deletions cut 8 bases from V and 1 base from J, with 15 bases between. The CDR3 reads CAIGTRGHSYEQYF. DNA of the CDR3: TGTGCCATCGGTACCAGGGGCCATTCCTACGAGCAGTACTTC.

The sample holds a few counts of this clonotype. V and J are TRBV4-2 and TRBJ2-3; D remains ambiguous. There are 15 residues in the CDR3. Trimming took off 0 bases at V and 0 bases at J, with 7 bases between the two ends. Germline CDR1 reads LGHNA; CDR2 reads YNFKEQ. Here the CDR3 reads CASSQDYGSTDTQYF. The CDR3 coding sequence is TGTGCCAGCAGCCAAGATTATGGTAGCACAGATACGCAGTATTTT.

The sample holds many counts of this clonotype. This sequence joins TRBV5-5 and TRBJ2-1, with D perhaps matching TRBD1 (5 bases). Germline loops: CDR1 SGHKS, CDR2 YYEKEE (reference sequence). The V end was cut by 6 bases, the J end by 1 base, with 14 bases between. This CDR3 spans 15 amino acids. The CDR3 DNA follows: TGTGCCAGCACCAGTCAGGCAGGGTCCTACAATGAGCAGTTCTTC. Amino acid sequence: CASTSQAGSYNEQFF.

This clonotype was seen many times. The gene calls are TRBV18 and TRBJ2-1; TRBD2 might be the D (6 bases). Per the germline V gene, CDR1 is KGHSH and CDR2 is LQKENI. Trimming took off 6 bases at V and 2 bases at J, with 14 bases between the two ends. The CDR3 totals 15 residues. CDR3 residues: CASSAEGVPYNEQFF. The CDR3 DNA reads TGTGCCAGCTCTGCGGAGGGAGTTCCCTACAATGAGCAGTTCTTC.

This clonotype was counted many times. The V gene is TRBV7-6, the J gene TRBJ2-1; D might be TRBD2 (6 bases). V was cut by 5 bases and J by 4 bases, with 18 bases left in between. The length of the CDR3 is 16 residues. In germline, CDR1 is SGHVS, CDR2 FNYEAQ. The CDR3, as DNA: TGTGCCAGCAGCCCAACCGGCGGGATGGAATACAATGAGCAGTTCTTC. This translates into CASSPTGGMEYNEQFF.

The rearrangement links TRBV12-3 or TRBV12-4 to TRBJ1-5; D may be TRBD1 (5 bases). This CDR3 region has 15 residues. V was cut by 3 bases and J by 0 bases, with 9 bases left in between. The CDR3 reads CASSFTGTSNQPQHF. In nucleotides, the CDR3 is TGTGCCAGCAGTTTCACGGGGACTAGCAATCAGCCCCAGCATTTT.

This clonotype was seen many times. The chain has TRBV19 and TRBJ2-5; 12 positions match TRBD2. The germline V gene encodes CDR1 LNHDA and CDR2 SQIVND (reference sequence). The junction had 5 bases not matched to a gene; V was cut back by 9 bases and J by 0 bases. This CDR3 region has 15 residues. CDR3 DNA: TGTGCCAGCGTCGGGACTAGCGGGTACCAAGAGACCCAGTACTTC. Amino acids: CASVGTSGYQETQYF.

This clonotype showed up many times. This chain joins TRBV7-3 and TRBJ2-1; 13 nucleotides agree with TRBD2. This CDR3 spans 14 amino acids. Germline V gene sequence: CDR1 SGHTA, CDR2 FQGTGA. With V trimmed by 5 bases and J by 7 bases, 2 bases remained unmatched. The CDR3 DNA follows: TGTGCCAGCAGCCCGGGACTAGCGGGAAATGAGCAGTTCTTC. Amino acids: CASSPGLAGNEQFF. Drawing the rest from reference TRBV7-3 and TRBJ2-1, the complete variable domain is GAGVSQTPSNKVTEKGKYVELRCDPISGHTALYWYRQSLGQGPEFLIYFQGTGAADDSGLPNDRFFAVRPEGSVSTLKIQRTERGDSAVYLCASSPGLAGNEQFFGPGTRLTVL.

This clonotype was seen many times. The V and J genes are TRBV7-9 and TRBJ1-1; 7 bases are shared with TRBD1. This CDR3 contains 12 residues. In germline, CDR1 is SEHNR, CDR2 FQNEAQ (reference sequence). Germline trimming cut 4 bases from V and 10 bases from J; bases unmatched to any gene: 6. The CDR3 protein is CASSSTGKVAFF. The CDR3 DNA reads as TGTGCCAGCAGCTCGACAGGGAAAGTAGCTTTCTTT.

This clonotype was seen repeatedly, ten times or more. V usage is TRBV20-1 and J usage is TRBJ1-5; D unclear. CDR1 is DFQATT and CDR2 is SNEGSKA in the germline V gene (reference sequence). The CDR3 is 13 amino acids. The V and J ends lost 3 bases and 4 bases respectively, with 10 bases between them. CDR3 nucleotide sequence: TGCAGTGCTAGTTGGCAGGTGAATCAGCCCCAGCATTTT. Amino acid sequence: CSASWQVNQPQHF.

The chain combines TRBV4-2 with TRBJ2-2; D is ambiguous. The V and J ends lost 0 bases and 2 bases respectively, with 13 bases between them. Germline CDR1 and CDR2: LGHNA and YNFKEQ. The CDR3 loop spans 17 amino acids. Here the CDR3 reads CASSQEVFESNTGELFF. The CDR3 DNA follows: TGTGCCAGCAGCCAAGAGGTCTTCGAGTCAAACACCGGGGAGCTGTTTTTT.

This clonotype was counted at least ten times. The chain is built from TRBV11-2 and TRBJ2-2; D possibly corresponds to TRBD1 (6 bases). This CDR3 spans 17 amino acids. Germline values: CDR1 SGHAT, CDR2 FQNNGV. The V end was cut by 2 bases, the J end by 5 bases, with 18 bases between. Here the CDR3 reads CASSLPPRTGWTGELFF. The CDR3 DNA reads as TGTGCCAGCAGCTTACCCCCCCGTACAGGGTGGACCGGGGAGCTGTTTTTT.

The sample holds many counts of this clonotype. DNA of the CDR3: TGTGCCAGCAGCCAAGAGGGCCCAAGGGGCCGCCTCTCTGGAAACACCATATATTTT. The encoded protein is CASSQEGPRGRLSGNTIYF. The J gene is TRBJ1-3, the V gene TRBV4-2, with D perhaps TRBD1 (5 bases). Trimming took off 0 bases at V and 0 bases at J, with 18 bases between the two ends. The length of the CDR3 is 19 residues. Per germline, CDR1 LGHNA and CDR2 YNFKEQ.

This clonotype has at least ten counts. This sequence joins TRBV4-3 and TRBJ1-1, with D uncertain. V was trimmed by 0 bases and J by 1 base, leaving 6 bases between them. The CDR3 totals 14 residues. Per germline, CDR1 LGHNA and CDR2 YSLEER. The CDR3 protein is CASSQDLWNTEAFF. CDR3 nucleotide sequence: TGCGCCAGCAGCCAAGATCTGTGGAACACTGAAGCTTTCTTT.

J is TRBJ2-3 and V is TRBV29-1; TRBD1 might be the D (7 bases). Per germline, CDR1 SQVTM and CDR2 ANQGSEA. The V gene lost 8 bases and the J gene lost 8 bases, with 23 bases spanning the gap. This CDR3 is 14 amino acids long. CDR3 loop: CSSVVSRGAGTQYF. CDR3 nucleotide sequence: TGCAGCTCTGTAGTTTCCAGGGGGGCGGGTACGCAGTATTTT.